The clone carrying this T cell receptor beta chain was observed at least ten times. The V gene end was trimmed by 0 bases and the J gene end by 3 bases; junction bases not matched to a gene: 5. The CDR3 is 15 amino acids. Germline V gene lookup returns CDR1 SGHDN and CDR2 FVKESK. These data are taken from a study of T cell repertoires in cytomegalovirus infection. Whole-study context: It can be stated that public TCR beta signatures indicated CMV infection as well as a matching HLA type.

MiXCR, applied by TCRdb to the reads, yields one record per CDR3 protein. The table records around 210,000 distinct CDR3 sequences, 5% to 8.5% of them present only once. This chain links TRBV14 with TRBJ2-7; 7 nucleotides match TRBD1. The TCR comes from a human donor in good health (CMV status not recorded). Some clones in this sample may be carry-over from other donors' samples. Sequencing input: PBMCs. This CDR3 is CASSQERGPLYEQYF. The CDR3, as DNA: TGTGCCAGCAGCCAAGAAAGGGGGCCCCTCTACGAGCAGTACTTC.